These 9 T cell receptor beta chains came from one sample sequenced in a study of T cell repertoires in cytomegalovirus infection. TCRdb processed the reads anew with MiXCR; each CDR3 protein has one entry. The table records some 62,000 distinct CDR3 sequences, 20% of them present only once. These TCRs' antigens remain unknown. The material sequenced was CD8+ T cells from cultured PBMCs, taken from culture after CMV antigen stimulation. The receptors come from a human donor in good health (CMV status not recorded). Some clones in this sample may be carry-over from other donors' samples.

This clonotype was recorded a few times. The rearrangement uses TRBV12-3 or TRBV12-4 and TRBJ2-7; 8 bases align to TRBD1. After removal of 1 base from V and 5 bases from J, the junction contained 10 bases not matched to a gene. The CDR3 length is 16 residues. CDR3 nucleotides: TGTGCCAGCAGTTTAGACTCCCGACAGGGGACCCACGAGCAGTACTTC. Amino acid sequence: CASSLDSRQGTHEQYF.

The chain recombines TRBV19 with TRBJ1-1, with D maybe TRBD1 (6 bases). Germline values: CDR1 LNHDA, CDR2 SQIVND (reference sequence). The ends were cut back, 3 bases at V and 4 bases at J, with 12 bases in the middle. The CDR3 is 14 residues long. Here the CDR3 reads CASSIFLRGTEAFF. As DNA, the CDR3 is TGTGCCAGTAGTATTTTTCTCAGGGGCACTGAAGCTTTCTTT.

This chain uses TRBV6-5 with TRBJ1-6; weak D call: TRBD1 (6 bases). This CDR3 contains 18 residues. Germline V gene data show CDR1 as MNHEY and CDR2 as SVGAGI. Trimming took 0 bases from V and 4 from J, leaving 16 bases between them. CDR3 in amino acids: CASSYSMPGADYNSPLHF. The CDR3 coding sequence is TGTGCCAGCAGTTACTCGATGCCAGGGGCTGATTATAATTCACCCCTCCACTTT.

This clonotype was counted between two and nine times. The chain has TRBV4-1 and TRBJ1-1; TRBD1 agrees at 8 bases. The V and J ends lost 3 bases and 4 bases, in that order; junction bases with no gene match: 4. Per the germline V gene, CDR1 is MGHRA and CDR2 is YSYEKL. This CDR3 spans 14 amino acids. In nucleotides, the CDR3 is TGCGCCAGCAGCCACCCGGGGACAGGCACTGAAGCTTTCTTT. It specifies CASSHPGTGTEAFF.

This rearrangement joins TRBV7-2 to TRBJ1-6; weak D call: TRBD1 (6 bases). The V gene lost 5 bases and the J gene lost 3 bases, with 11 bases spanning the gap. In germline, CDR1 is SGHTA, CDR2 FQGNSA. CDR3 length equals 15 residues. The DNA for the CDR3 is TGTGCCAGCAGCCCCTACAGGGACTATAATTCACCCCTCCACTTT. It translates to CASSPYRDYNSPLHF.

The rearrangement links TRBV12-3 or TRBV12-4 to TRBJ2-1, with 12 bases that match TRBD1. J was trimmed by 10 bases and V by 9 bases; bases with no gene match: 13. This CDR3 spans 15 amino acids. Here the CDR3 DNA reads TGTGCCAGTTCCCCTGCGGGACAGGGGGCTGACGAGCAGTTCTTC. Residues: CASSPAGQGADEQFF.

There are many counts of this clonotype. The V call is TRBV11-2, the J call TRBJ1-4; D is possibly TRBD1 (5 bases). CDR1 is SGHAT and CDR2 is FQNNGV in the germline V gene. V was pared by 5 bases and J by 8 bases, with 21 bases between. This CDR3 region has 16 residues. CDR3 protein: CASSPPRRQEGEKLFF. The CDR3 nucleotides read TGTGCCAGCAGCCCACCCCGTAGGCAGGAGGGGGAAAAACTGTTTTTT.

The chain joins TRBV7-9 to TRBJ2-7; the match to TRBD1 covers 12 bases. The CDR3 runs to 16 residues. Trimming removed 5 bases from V and 4 bases from J; junction bases left unmatched: 9. Germline-derived CDR1 and CDR2 are SEHNR and FQNEAQ (reference sequence). CDR3 in DNA: TGTGCCAGCAGCCCAGCCCGGGACAGGGGGCTGTACGAGCAGTACTTC. Translated: CASSPARDRGLYEQYF.

The DNA of the CDR3 is TGTGCCACCGCCCAATCAGCGGCAGGGGGAAAAACTGAAGCTTTCTTT. Protein: CATAQSAAGGKTEAFF. The chain employs TRBV10-3 and TRBJ1-1; TRBD1 matches at 7 bases. This CDR3 contains 16 residues. CDR1 and CDR2 (germline): ENHRY, SYGVKD. Trimming removed 10 bases from V and 5 bases from J; junction bases left unmatched: 19.